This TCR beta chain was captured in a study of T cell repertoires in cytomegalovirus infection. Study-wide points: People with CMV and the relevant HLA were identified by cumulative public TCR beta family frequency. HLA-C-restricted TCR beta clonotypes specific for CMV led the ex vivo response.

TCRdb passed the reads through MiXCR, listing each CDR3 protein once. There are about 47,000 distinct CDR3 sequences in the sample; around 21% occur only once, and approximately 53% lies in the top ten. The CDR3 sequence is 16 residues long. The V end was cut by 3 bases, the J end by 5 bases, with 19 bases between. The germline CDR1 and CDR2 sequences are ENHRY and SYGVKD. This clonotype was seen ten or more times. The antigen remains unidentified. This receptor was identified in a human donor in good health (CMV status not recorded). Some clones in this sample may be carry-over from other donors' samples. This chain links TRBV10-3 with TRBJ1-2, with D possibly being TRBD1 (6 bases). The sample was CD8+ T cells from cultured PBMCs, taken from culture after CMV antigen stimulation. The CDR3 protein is CAISDSPRGGGYGYTF. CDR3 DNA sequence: TGTGCCATCAGTGACTCCCCTCGCGGGGGCGGGTATGGCTACACCTTC.